Listed here are 32 T cell receptor beta chains from one sample, sequenced in a study of response to subunit inactivated influenza vaccine. One entry per CDR3 protein results from TCRdb running MiXCR on the RT-PCR reads. This table has 650,000 or so distinct CDR3 sequences, less than 15% appearing once. The source material was PBMCs from blood, sampled approximately 15 days before vaccination. These receptors were taken from a man in his fifties who received an inactivated influenza vaccine.

The sample holds a few counts of this clonotype. The chain recombines TRBV5-1 with TRBJ2-5, with D maybe TRBD1 (6 bases). Trimming shortened V by 0 bases and J by 5 bases, and 14 bases separated the two germline ends. The CDR3 loop spans 15 amino acids. Germline CDR1 reads SGHRS; CDR2 reads YFSETQ. The CDR3 reads CASSLARSRGETQYF. The CDR3 coding sequence is TGCGCCAGCAGCTTGGCGCGGAGCAGGGGTGAGACCCAGTACTTC.

Points on this clonotype: The junction differs from germline at one of its ends, possibly a read error. The genes are TRBV7-9 and TRBJ1-2; unclear D gene. The CDR3 is 12 amino acids. CDR1 is SEHNR and CDR2 is FQNEAQ in the germline V gene (reference sequence). The CDR3 nucleotides are TGTGCCAGCAGCTTAGGTAACGATGGCTACACCTTC. This sequence encodes CASSLGNDGYTF.

This clonotype came up many times. The V gene is TRBV13, the J gene TRBJ2-7; 7 positions match TRBD1. Germline V gene lookup returns CDR1 PRHDT and CDR2 FYEKMQ (reference sequence). J was trimmed by 6 bases and V by 0 bases; bases with no gene match: 5. This CDR3 contains 14 residues. The CDR3 is CASSLGTGWFEQYF. In DNA, the CDR3 is TGTGCCAGCAGCTTAGGGACAGGGTGGTTCGAGCAGTACTTC. Drawing the rest from reference TRBV13 and TRBJ2-7, the complete variable domain is AAGVIQSPRHLIKEKRETATLKCYPIPRHDTVYWYQQGPGQDPQFLISFYEKMQSDKGSIPDRFSAQQFSDYHSELNMSSLELGDSALYFCASSLGTGWFEQYFGPGTRLTVT.

There are a few counts of this clonotype. In nucleotides, the CDR3 is TGTGCCAGCAGCCAAGCCGCTAGCGGGAGGCACTATGAGCAGTTCTTC. It codes for CASSQAASGRHYEQFF. This chain connects TRBV4-2 to TRBJ2-1; TRBD2 aligns across 11 bases. This CDR3 has 16 residues. The germline gives CDR1 LGHNA, CDR2 YNFKEQ. V lost 1 base and J lost 8; bases outside the gene matches: 7.

This clonotype was observed a handful of times. The chain links TRBV24-1 to TRBJ2-1; D is possibly TRBD1 or TRBD2 (5 bases each). CDR1 and CDR2 (germline): KGHDR, SFDVKD. V gave up 4 bases and J gave up 6 bases, with 12 bases separating them. CDR3 length: 14 amino acids. CDR3 DNA sequence: TGTGCCACCAGTGAACCAGGGACCGTCAATGAGCAGTTCTTC. Its protein is CATSEPGTVNEQFF.

This clonotype showed up many times. The chain uses TRBV20-1 and TRBJ1-1, with a tentative D call TRBD1 (5 bases). This CDR3 spans 14 amino acids. V gave up 6 bases and J gave up 5 bases, with 19 bases separating them. The germline V gene has CDR1 DFQATT and CDR2 SNEGSKA (reference sequence). CDR3 in amino acids: CSAWTPGGETEAFF. CDR3 bases: TGCAGTGCGTGGACCCCTGGGGGAGAGACTGAAGCTTTCTTT.

The V and J genes are TRBV5-1 and TRBJ2-3; D might be TRBD2 (6 bases). CDR1 is SGHRS, CDR2 YFSETQ, per germline. The V end lost 4 bases, the J end lost 0 bases, and 15 bases lay between the germline ends. The CDR3 sequence is 16 residues long. In DNA, the CDR3 is TGCGCCAGCAGCCCGAACCAGGCGGGGAGCACAGATACGCAGTATTTT. It codes for CASSPNQAGSTDTQYF.

This chain joins TRBV7-8 and TRBJ2-3; D unresolved. This CDR3 is built from 13 residues. The germline gives CDR1 SGHVS, CDR2 FQNEAQ. Trimming removed 4 bases from V and 1 base from J, with 6 bases in between. CDR3 protein: CASSSVRTDTQYF. The CDR3 DNA reads as TGTGCCAGCAGCTCCGTGCGCACAGATACGCAGTATTTT.

This clonotype has only a few counts. The J gene is TRBJ2-7, the V gene TRBV12-3 or TRBV12-4, with TRBD2 as a possible D gene (5 bases). The CDR3 extends over 12 amino acids. V gave up 7 bases and J gave up 5 bases, with 12 bases separating them. The CDR3 sequence is CASKLRGNEQYF. The CDR3 DNA follows: TGTGCCAGCAAATTGCGAGGGAACGAGCAGTACTTC.

In this sample, this clonotype turned up a few times. This sequence joins TRBV4-3 and TRBJ1-4; D not resolved. The CDR3 has 15 residues. Germline V gives CDR1 LGHNA, CDR2 YSLEER. Trimming cost V 1 base and J 12 bases, with 18 bases left between them. The CDR3 DNA follows: TGCGCCAGCAGCCAAGTAGTGGGAGGCGTCAAAGAACTGTTTTTT. It is translated as CASSQVVGGVKELFF.

The rearrangement uses TRBV5-7 and TRBJ1-2, with D possibly TRBD1 on 5 matching bases. TRBV5-7 falls under the ORF class, with uncertain function. Trimming shortened V by 3 bases and J by 3 bases, and 18 bases separated the two germline ends. The CDR3 is 16 residues long. CDR3 residues: CASSYGTEGRDYGYTF. CDR3 sequence (DNA): TGTGCCAGCAGCTATGGGACCGAAGGACGCGACTATGGCTACACCTTC.

The genes are TRBV9 and TRBJ2-2; D is perhaps TRBD2 (7 bases). Germline V gives CDR1 SGDLS, CDR2 YYNGEE. This CDR3 spans 16 amino acids. Trimming left V 2 bases short and J 4 bases short, with 15 bases between. In DNA form, the CDR3 reads TGTGCCAGCAGCGTGCTCAGCGGGACAAGCACCGGGGAGCTGTTTTTT. It translates to CASSVLSGTSTGELFF.

The J gene is TRBJ2-3, the V gene TRBV15, with D possibly matching TRBD2 (6 bases). CDR3 length: 16 residues. Germline V gene lookup returns CDR1 LNHNV and CDR2 YYDKDF (reference sequence). The V end was cut by 0 bases, the J end by 1 base, with 11 bases between. CDR3 amino acids: CATSREGGVRTDTQYF. CDR3 coding DNA: TGTGCCACCAGCAGAGAGGGCGGGGTGCGCACAGATACGCAGTATTTT.

In this sample, this clonotype turned up a few times. The CDR3 sequence: CASRNGLESNQPQHF. The DNA for the CDR3 is TGTGCCAGCAGAAACGGACTGGAAAGCAATCAGCCCCAGCATTTT. The chain has TRBV2 and TRBJ1-5; D is unresolved. The CDR3 covers 15 residues. Germline lookup yields CDR1 SNHLY and CDR2 FYNNEI. V lost 6 bases and J lost 1, with 13 bases in between.

This clonotype appeared a few times. This chain connects TRBV10-3 to TRBJ2-1; 11 bases agree with TRBD2. The CDR3 runs 15 residues. Germline V lookup: CDR1 ENHRY, CDR2 SYGVKD. J gave up 0 bases and V 9 bases, and 4 bases lay outside the gene matches. CDR3 sequence: CAISGGAFSYNEQFF. The CDR3 DNA is TGTGCCATTAGCGGGGGGGCCTTCTCCTACAATGAGCAGTTCTTC.

J is TRBJ2-7 and V is TRBV7-6; tentatively, D is TRBD2 (5 bases). CDR1 and CDR2 (germline): SGHVS, FNYEAQ. Trimming took off 1 base at V and 6 bases at J, with 10 bases between the two ends. The CDR3 runs to 13 residues. CDR3 sequence: CASSLEARGEQYF. The CDR3 DNA reads TGTGCCAGCAGCTTAGAGGCCCGGGGCGAGCAGTACTTC.

The chain links TRBV5-1 to TRBJ2-1; D is ambiguous. The V end was cut by 1 base, the J end by 2 bases, with 10 bases between. CDR3 length: 15 amino acids. In germline, CDR1 is SGHRS, CDR2 YFSETQ. CDR3 bases: TGCGCCAGCAGCTTGCAGGCGGCAGCCTACAATGAGCAGTTCTTC. This encodes CASSLQAAAYNEQFF.

The rearrangement links TRBV3-1 to TRBJ2-3; tentatively, D is TRBD1 (5 bases). The CDR3 sequence is 13 residues long. Deletions cut 5 bases from V and 4 bases from J, with 10 bases between. Germline CDR1 and CDR2: LGHDT and YNNKEL (reference sequence). The CDR3 reads CASSSKGADTQYF. The CDR3 DNA reads TGTGCCAGCAGCTCGAAAGGGGCAGATACGCAGTATTTT.

The chain carries TRBV5-1 and TRBJ2-3; D remains unclear. V was trimmed by 2 bases and J by 2 bases, leaving 18 bases between them. Germline assignment: CDR1 SGHRS and CDR2 YFSETQ. The CDR3 has 17 amino acids. The CDR3, as DNA: TGCGCCAGCAGCTTACCGTCGGCGATGGGGTCCACAGATACGCAGTATTTT. It specifies CASSLPSAMGSTDTQYF.

The table lists this clonotype with a few counts. The V call is TRBV24-1, the J call TRBJ2-3; the match to TRBD2 covers 14 bases. Trimming cost V 4 bases and J 5 bases; bases outside gene matches: 7. This CDR3 contains 17 residues. Germline values: CDR1 KGHDR, CDR2 SFDVKD. The CDR3: CATSEMGLAGEGDTQYF. In nucleotides, the CDR3 is TGTGCCACCAGTGAAATGGGACTAGCGGGAGAGGGAGATACGCAGTATTTT.

The chain recombines TRBV20-1 with TRBJ2-7, with TRBD2 identical over 9 bases. CDR1 and CDR2 (germline): DFQATT, SNEGSKA (reference sequence). This CDR3 has 15 residues. V dropped 3 bases and J dropped 1; count of bases not matched to a gene: 7. The CDR3 region is CSARPIAGDSYEQYF. CDR3 nucleotides: TGCAGTGCTAGGCCTATAGCGGGAGATTCCTACGAGCAGTACTTC.

A few counts support this clonotype. CDR3 residues: CASSLAGYDYGYTF. The CDR3 coding sequence is TGTGCCAGCAGCTTAGCCGGTTACGATTATGGCTACACCTTC. This rearrangement joins TRBV7-2 to TRBJ1-2; D is uncertain. The CDR3 runs 14 residues. Germline CDR1 is SGHTA and CDR2 is FQGNSA. Deletions cut 0 bases from V and 5 bases from J, with 10 bases between.

This clonotype showed up just a few times. The chain is built from TRBV6-2 or TRBV6-3 and TRBJ2-5; D uncertain. The CDR3 is 12 amino acids. Trimming stripped 0 bases from V and 4 bases from J, with 3 bases between. Germline V CDR1 and CDR2: MNHEY, SVGEGT. The CDR3 sequence is CASSYSPETQYF. In DNA, the CDR3 is TGTGCCAGCAGTTACTCCCCAGAGACCCAGTACTTC.

The chain is built from TRBV2 and TRBJ2-7, with D possibly TRBD1 on 6 matching bases. Looked up from germline, CDR1 is SNHLY and CDR2 is FYNNEI. The length of the CDR3 is 15 residues. V lost 6 bases and J 5 bases, leaving 20 bases between the germline ends. CDR3 sequence (DNA): TGTGCCAGCAGGGAGAGGTCAGGGGTAGGCAACGAGCAGTACTTC. It encodes CASRERSGVGNEQYF.

This clonotype was recorded a few times. The chain links TRBV7-9 to TRBJ2-1; maybe TRBD2 (5 bases). V dropped 5 bases and J dropped 4 bases, with 9 bases sitting between them. The CDR3 is made up of 13 amino acids. Germline assignment: CDR1 SEHNR and CDR2 FQNEAQ (reference sequence). CDR3 sequence reads: CASSPGEYNEQFF. The CDR3 bases are TGTGCCAGCAGCCCCGGGGAATACAATGAGCAGTTCTTC.

This chain connects TRBV7-9 to TRBJ2-7; 10 bases fit TRBD1. Germline CDR1 is SEHNR and CDR2 is FQNEAQ (reference sequence). The CDR3 is 15 residues long. V gave up 5 bases and J gave up 6 bases; unmatched junction bases: 10. The CDR3 spells CASSRDRGRTLEQYF. The CDR3 coding sequence is TGTGCCAGCAGCCGAGACAGGGGGCGAACCCTCGAGCAGTACTTC.

This chain links TRBV12-3 or TRBV12-4 with TRBJ2-3; 7 bases match TRBD2. The junction had 5 bases not matched to a gene; V was cut back by 0 bases and J by 5 bases. CDR3 length: 15 amino acids. CDR3 bases: TGTGCCAGCAGTTTAGCGGGAGGGCCTATAGATACGCAGTATTTT. Translation gives CASSLAGGPIDTQYF.

This chain links TRBV27 with TRBJ2-1; 10 bases agree with TRBD2. J gave up 7 bases and V 8 bases, and 11 bases lay outside the gene matches. The germline V gene encodes CDR1 MNHEY and CDR2 SMNVEV (reference sequence). This CDR3 is 15 amino acids long. The DNA of the CDR3 is TGTGCCAGCTCCCTAAGGGCTAGCGGGAGAAATGAGCAGTTCTTC. Amino acid sequence: CASSLRASGRNEQFF.

In its sample, this clonotype was seen a few times. The chain employs TRBV28 and TRBJ2-7, with 8 bases matching TRBD2. Losses at the gene ends were 5 bases for V and 4 bases for J; bases not matched to a gene: 7. Per the germline V gene, CDR1 is MDHEN and CDR2 is SYDVKM. The CDR3 sequence is 14 residues long. The CDR3 coding sequence is TGTGCCAGCAGTCCCCCGGGACTAGTTTACGAGCAGTACTTC. Amino acids: CASSPPGLVYEQYF.

V is TRBV20-1 and J is TRBJ2-1; 7 bases are shared with TRBD2. The V gene end was trimmed by 0 bases and the J gene end by 7 bases; junction bases not matched to a gene: 12. Germline-derived CDR1 and CDR2 are DFQATT and SNEGSKA (reference sequence). The CDR3 is 16 amino acids. The CDR3 loop reads CSARDLGEGRWNEQFF. The CDR3 nucleotides read TGCAGTGCTAGAGATTTGGGGGAGGGCCGTTGGAATGAGCAGTTCTTC.

The chain joins TRBV11-2 to TRBJ2-5; D might be TRBD2 (5 bases). The V end was cut by 4 bases, the J end by 9 bases, with 18 bases between. The germline CDR1 and CDR2 sequences are SGHAT and FQNNGV. The CDR3 totals 14 residues. This chain's CDR3 is CASSSPQGPGSQYF. In DNA form, the CDR3 reads TGTGCCAGCAGCTCCCCCCAAGGGCCGGGGTCCCAGTACTTC.

The V and J genes are TRBV3-1 and TRBJ2-1, with 8 bases fitting TRBD2. There are 15 residues in the CDR3. J gave up 5 bases and V 4 bases, and 7 bases lay outside the gene matches. Germline V lookup: CDR1 LGHDT, CDR2 YNNKEL (reference sequence). CDR3 bases: TGTGCCAGCAGCCTGACGGGGGGGCCCCACAATGAGCAGTTCTTC. Its protein is CASSLTGGPHNEQFF.